This TCR beta chain was sequenced during a study of T cell changes during pregnancy in multiple sclerosis. Clones were sequenced by immunoSEQ multiplex PCR, and TCRdb holds only the in-frame ones, with some missing. The table has 45,000 to 60,000 clones, roughly 90% seen once. The germline CDR1 and CDR2 sequences are MGHDK and SYGVNS. Germline trimming cut 3 bases from V and 3 bases from J; bases unmatched to any gene: 6. The CDR3 has 16 residues. The chain employs TRBV25-1 and TRBJ1-3, with 9 bases matching TRBD1. Specimen: CD8+ T cells from peripheral blood mononuclear cells, collected before pregnancy. This receptor was taken from a female donor with multiple sclerosis, enrolled in a pregnancy study. The CDR3 is CASSEDRGGGGNTIYF. The CDR3 DNA is TGTGCCAGCAGTGAGGACAGGGGAGGGGGTGGAAACACCATATATTTT.